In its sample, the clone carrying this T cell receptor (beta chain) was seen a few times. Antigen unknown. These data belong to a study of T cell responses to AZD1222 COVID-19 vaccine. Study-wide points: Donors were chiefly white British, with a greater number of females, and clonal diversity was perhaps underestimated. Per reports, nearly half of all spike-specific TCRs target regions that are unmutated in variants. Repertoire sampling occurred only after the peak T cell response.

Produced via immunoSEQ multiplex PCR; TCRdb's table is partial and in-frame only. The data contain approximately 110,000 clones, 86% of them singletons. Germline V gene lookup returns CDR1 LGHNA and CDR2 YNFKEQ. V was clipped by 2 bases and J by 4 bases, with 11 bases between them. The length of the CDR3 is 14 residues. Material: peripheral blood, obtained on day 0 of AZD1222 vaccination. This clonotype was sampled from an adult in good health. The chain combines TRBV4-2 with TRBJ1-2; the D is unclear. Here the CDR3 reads CASSQPSGLYGYTF. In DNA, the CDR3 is TGTGCCAGCAGCCAACCGAGTGGGCTCTATGGCTACACCTTC.